The next 31 T cell receptor beta chains were all read from a single sample in a study of shared clonotypes between healthy human individuals. Libraries were prepared by immunoSEQ multiplex PCR; TCRdb keeps only in-frame clonotypes and omits some of them. Of fewer than 850,000 clones in the sample, 72% were seen once. The sample taken for sequencing was memory CD4+ T cells sorted from blood. Subset: CD45RA-negative fraction. The receptors were sampled from a woman younger than 45 in good health.

This chain joins TRBV18 and TRBJ2-1; weak D call: TRBD1 (6 bases). Trimming left V 4 bases short and J 6 bases short, with 13 bases between. The germline gives CDR1 KGHSH, CDR2 LQKENI. This CDR3 is 14 amino acids long. The CDR3 region is CASSRDRSGNEQFF. DNA for the CDR3: TGTGCCAGCTCACGAGACAGGTCCGGCAATGAGCAGTTCTTC.

This clone has a single count. The chain employs TRBV9 and TRBJ2-1; 14 bases match TRBD2. The V gene end was trimmed by 4 bases and the J gene end by 13 bases; junction bases not matched to a gene: 10. The CDR3 length is 15 residues. The V gene's germline CDR1 is SGDLS and CDR2 YYNGEE. CDR3 sequence: CASSFRLAGGPEQFF. The CDR3 coding sequence is TGTGCCAGCAGCTTTCGACTAGCGGGAGGGCCGGAACAGTTCTTC.

V usage is TRBV29-1 and J usage is TRBJ2-2; 7 positions match TRBD1. The CDR3 has 14 residues. The V gene end was trimmed by 7 bases and the J gene end by 1 base; junction bases not matched to a gene: 6. The germline V gene has CDR1 SQVTM and CDR2 ANQGSEA. CDR3 residues: CSALDRENTGELFF. Here the CDR3 DNA reads TGCAGCGCCCTTGACAGGGAGAACACCGGGGAGCTGTTTTTT.

As concerns this clone: Other DNA variants within this sample encode the same CDR3. This chain links TRBV2 with TRBJ1-5; 11 bases match TRBD1. CDR1 is SNHLY, CDR2 FYNNEI, per germline. This CDR3 is built from 14 residues. Trimming took 5 bases from V and 6 from J; bases not matched to a gene: 3. In DNA form, the CDR3 reads TGTGCCAGCAGTACCGGGACAGGGGGTCAGCCCCAGCATTTT. Protein product: CASSTGTGGQPQHF.

In DNA, the CDR3 is TGTGCCAGCAGCTTGATAGGGACTACTAATGAAAAACTGTTTTTT. The encoded protein is CASSLIGTTNEKLFF. The chain recombines TRBV7-3 with TRBJ1-4, with D possibly being TRBD1 (5 bases). V lost 3 bases and J lost 2, with 10 bases in between. This CDR3 has 15 residues. The V gene's germline CDR1 is SGHTA and CDR2 FQGTGA.

The genes are TRBV10-3 and TRBJ2-7, with TRBD2 identical over 9 bases. J lost 0 bases, V lost 2 bases, and 5 bases had no gene match. This CDR3 spans 16 amino acids. Germline loops: CDR1 ENHRY, CDR2 SYGVKD. The CDR3 loop reads CAISETGLANSYEQYF. The CDR3 coding sequence is TGTGCCATCAGTGAGACCGGACTAGCGAACTCCTACGAGCAGTACTTC.

The rearrangement joins TRBV18 to TRBJ1-1; D remains ambiguous. Germline CDR1 is KGHSH and CDR2 is LQKENI. V lost 3 bases and J lost 1, with 12 bases in between. The CDR3 sequence is 15 residues long. CDR3 nucleotides: TGTGCCAGCTCACCCCCCGTAGGTTCGAACACTGAAGCTTTCTTT. This codes for CASSPPVGSNTEAFF.

The J gene is TRBJ1-2, the V gene TRBV28; tentatively, D is TRBD1 (6 bases). This CDR3 spans 14 amino acids. V was pared by 10 bases and J by 7 bases, with 22 bases between. Germline CDR1 MDHEN, CDR2 SYDVKM. CDR3 sequence (DNA): TGTGCCACCTTGGCGCCCCGGGGGCTGTTTGGCTACACCTTC. Its protein product is CATLAPRGLFGYTF.

This clone occurred a few times. The genes are TRBV5-5 and TRBJ2-2; TRBD2 aligns across 12 bases. Per germline, CDR1 SGHKS and CDR2 YYEKEE (reference sequence). This CDR3 has 17 residues. V was pared by 3 bases and J by 8 bases, with 11 bases of the junction left unmatched. The DNA for the CDR3 is TGTGCCAGCAGCTCCTTACTAGCGGGAGGCACTAGGGGGGAGCTGTTTTTT. As protein: CASSSLLAGGTRGELFF.

This clone was seen a few times. The genes are TRBV6-1 and TRBJ2-7; D ambiguous. Germline assignment: CDR1 MNHNS and CDR2 SASEGT. The CDR3 is 12 amino acids. Between the trimmed V and J ends, which lost 11 bases and 5 bases, there was a span of 16 bases. CDR3 bases: TGTGCCGTAGAAGTCACTCTTCACGAGCAGTACTTC. It specifies CAVEVTLHEQYF.

The CDR3 coding sequence is TGTGCCAGCAGTGGATCTAGCAGCTCTGGGGCCAACGTCCTGACTTTC. Encoded protein: CASSGSSSSGANVLTF. The chain joins TRBV6-4 to TRBJ2-6, with D tentatively TRBD2 (5 bases). This CDR3 has 16 amino acids. Between the trimmed V and J ends, which lost 4 bases and 0 bases, there was a span of 10 bases. In germline, CDR1 is MRHNA, CDR2 SNTAGT.

This sequence joins TRBV11-2 and TRBJ2-1; D is uncertain. CDR3 size: 11 residues. Trimming removed 4 bases from V and 10 bases from J, with 8 bases in between. Germline V gene sequence: CDR1 SGHAT, CDR2 FQNNGV. CDR3 protein: CASSYWGEQFF. The CDR3 bases are TGTGCCAGCAGCTATTGGGGAGAGCAGTTCTTC.

This clone was counted a few times. The chain recombines TRBV7-6 with TRBJ2-3; 7 positions agree with TRBD1. V gave up 1 base and J gave up 2 bases; unmatched junction bases: 9. Germline loops: CDR1 SGHVS, CDR2 FNYEAQ. The CDR3 contains 17 residues. The chain's CDR3 is CASSLGQGRAFTDTQYF. CDR3 in DNA: TGTGCCAGCAGCTTAGGACAGGGCAGGGCCTTCACAGATACGCAGTATTTT. The full variable domain, with the rest looked up from reference TRBV7-6 and TRBJ2-3, is GAGVSQSPRYKVTKRGQDVALRCDPISGHVSLYWYRQALGQGPEFLTYFNYEAQQDKSGLPNDRFSAERPEGSISTLTIQRTEQRDSAMYRCASSLGQGRAFTDTQYFGPGTRLTVL.

This chain links TRBV6-4 with TRBJ1-2; D uncertain. Germline loops: CDR1 MRHNA, CDR2 SNTAGT. Trimming removed 7 bases from V and 4 bases from J, with 16 bases in between. The CDR3 runs to 14 residues. CDR3 nucleotides: TGTGCCAGCAAAGCCAGCGGGCTTAGCTATGGCTACACCTTC. It encodes CASKASGLSYGYTF.

The V call is TRBV14, the J call TRBJ1-4; D call uncertain. V was clipped by 0 bases and J by 5 bases, with 10 bases between them. This CDR3 is built from 15 residues. Germline lookup yields CDR1 SGHDN and CDR2 FVKESK. The CDR3 nucleotides read TGTGCCAGCAGCCAAGATAGGACGGTGAATGAAAAACTGTTTTTT. Its translation is CASSQDRTVNEKLFF.

CDR3 sequence reads: CASSERGGVPYEQYF. The CDR3, as DNA: TGTGCCAGCAGTGAAAGAGGAGGTGTCCCCTACGAGCAGTACTTC. The chain carries TRBV6-4 and TRBJ2-7; D might be TRBD2 (5 bases). Germline lookup yields CDR1 MRHNA and CDR2 SNTAGT. Trimming cost V 3 bases and J 2 bases, with 14 bases left between them. This CDR3 has 15 amino acids.

This clone has a handful of counts. The chain links TRBV7-9 to TRBJ1-1, with a tentative D call TRBD1 (5 bases). There are 12 residues in the CDR3. V was trimmed by 6 bases and J by 6 bases, leaving 11 bases between them. Germline CDR1 is SEHNR and CDR2 is FQNEAQ (reference sequence). The DNA for the CDR3 is TGTGCCAGCAGACTAGCGGGGGCTGAAGCTTTCTTT. As protein: CASRLAGAEAFF.

V usage is TRBV28 and J usage is TRBJ1-5, with 7 bases matching TRBD1. The germline V gene has CDR1 MDHEN and CDR2 SYDVKM. CDR3 length equals 13 residues. Germline trimming cut 6 bases from V and 9 bases from J; bases unmatched to any gene: 8. The CDR3, as DNA: TGTGCCAGCAGCCCGACAGGGTTGCGGCCCCAGCATTTT. This encodes CASSPTGLRPQHF.

The chain couples TRBV28 to TRBJ2-7; 10 nucleotides match TRBD1. V lost 4 bases and J lost 6; bases outside the gene matches: 9. The CDR3 has 15 amino acids. The germline V gene has CDR1 MDHEN and CDR2 SYDVKM. The CDR3 reads CASSSPGQGSSEQYF. CDR3 nucleotide sequence: TGTGCCAGCAGTTCCCCGGGACAGGGGTCAAGCGAGCAGTACTTC.

This clone has just a few counts. In this CDR3 the conserved last residue, phenylalanine or tryptophan, is missing, so a read error is likely. The DNA is left out, because the CDR3 cannot be placed on it with certainty; the CDR3 is given as TCRdb lists it. The chain employs TRBV6-6 and TRBJ2-7. The CDR3 is 11 residues long, ends included. Germline V gives CDR1 MNHNY, CDR2 SVGAGI (reference sequence). The CDR3 protein is CASSNSRSGPG.

The chain links TRBV5-5 to TRBJ2-3; TRBD2 aligns across 14 bases. CDR1 and CDR2 (germline): SGHKS, YYEKEE (reference sequence). V trimming: 0 bases; J trimming: 5 bases; junction bases outside the gene matches: 2. CDR3 size: 16 residues. CDR3 amino acids: CASSLGLAGGIDTQYF. DNA for the CDR3: TGTGCCAGCAGCTTGGGACTAGCGGGAGGGATAGATACGCAGTATTTT.

This clone was recorded many times. The V gene is TRBV11-3, the J gene TRBJ1-2, with D maybe TRBD1 (5 bases). Between the trimmed V and J ends, which lost 2 bases and 0 bases, there was a span of 10 bases. Looked up from germline, CDR1 is SGHNT and CDR2 is YENEEA. CDR3 length: 15 residues. CDR3 amino acids: CASSLMQGANYGYTF. In DNA, the CDR3 is TGTGCCAGCAGCTTAATGCAGGGAGCTAACTATGGCTACACCTTC.

The rearrangement links TRBV2 to TRBJ2-2; TRBD2 matches at 11 bases. Germline CDR1 reads SNHLY; CDR2 reads FYNNEI. This CDR3 has 15 amino acids. Trimming took 5 bases from V and 5 from J; bases not matched to a gene: 4. CDR3 residues: CASSPLAGVTGELFF. The CDR3 nucleotides are TGTGCCAGCAGTCCACTAGCGGGAGTTACCGGGGAGCTGTTTTTT.

The chain uses TRBV25-1 and TRBJ2-7; tentatively, D is TRBD1 (7 bases). V lost 1 base and J lost 6, with 16 bases in between. The CDR3 consists of 15 residues. Germline V CDR1 and CDR2: MGHDK, SYGVNS. CDR3 DNA: TGTGCCAGCAGTGAATTACAGGACAGGAGGGGCGAGCAGTACTTC. Its translation: CASSELQDRRGEQYF.

The chain links TRBV4-2 to TRBJ1-1; D is ambiguous. The CDR3 loop spans 18 amino acids. Looked up from germline, CDR1 is LGHNA and CDR2 is YNFKEQ. V shed 0 bases and J shed 4 bases, with 21 bases lying between them. CDR3: CASSQEFSVHSGSTEAFF. The DNA for the CDR3 is TGTGCCAGCAGCCAAGAATTTAGCGTTCATTCGGGATCCACTGAAGCTTTCTTT.

The chain uses TRBV2 and TRBJ2-6; D remains unclear. CDR1 is SNHLY, CDR2 FYNNEI, per germline. Trimming removed 7 bases at V and 2 bases at J, with 9 bases between. CDR3 size: 14 residues. CDR3 in amino acids: CASTKAAGANVLTF. The CDR3 region has the DNA TGTGCCAGCACGAAAGCCGCTGGGGCCAACGTCCTGACTTTC.

The chain combines TRBV6-6 with TRBJ2-5; TRBD2 matches at 10 bases. Gene TRBJ2-7 matches the end of the DNA better, so the J call may be wrong. The CDR3 extends over 15 amino acids. CDR1 is MNHNY, CDR2 SVGAGI, per germline (reference sequence). CDR3 in DNA: TGTGCCAGCAGTAATCCTAGCGGGAGTCTCTACGAGCAGTACTTC. It is translated as CASSNPSGSLYEQYF.

The chain employs TRBV2 and TRBJ1-1; D is undetermined. Germline CDR1 SNHLY, CDR2 FYNNEI. Trimming left V 7 bases short and J 1 base short, with 10 bases between. This CDR3 contains 13 residues. The CDR3 is CASKETENTEAFF. CDR3 DNA sequence: TGTGCCAGCAAAGAGACCGAGAACACTGAAGCTTTCTTT.

The chain employs TRBV14 and TRBJ2-7; D may match TRBD1 or TRBD2 (5 bases each). This CDR3 is 17 amino acids long. The ends were cut back, 3 bases at V and 0 bases at J, with 18 bases in the middle. Germline V gene sequence: CDR1 SGHDN, CDR2 FVKESK. The CDR3 sequence is CASSQKGRVRSSYEQYF. As DNA, the CDR3 is TGTGCCAGCAGCCAGAAGGGGCGGGTCAGAAGCTCCTACGAGCAGTACTTC.

Turning to this clone: Other DNA sequences in the same sample also yield this CDR3. V gene TRBV4-2 combines with J gene TRBJ2-1, with 10 bases fitting TRBD2. CDR3 size: 16 residues. Trimming cost V 0 bases and J 3 bases; bases outside gene matches: 2. Germline CDR1 and CDR2: LGHNA and YNFKEQ. For the CDR3, the DNA is TGTGCCAGCAGCCAAGAAGGACTAGCGGACTACAATGAGCAGTTCTTC. This translates into CASSQEGLADYNEQFF.

This clone was found many times. This sequence joins TRBV7-6 and TRBJ2-1; D perhaps matches TRBD2 (6 bases). From germline, CDR1 is SGHVS and CDR2 FNYEAQ. Trimming took off 3 bases at V and 10 bases at J, with 10 bases between the two ends. CDR3 length equals 12 residues. CDR3 residues: CASSLGRGEQFF. CDR3 DNA sequence: TGTGCCAGCAGCTTGGGGCGGGGCGAGCAGTTCTTC.